What follows describes a single T cell receptor (beta chain). Authors' processing steps: Estimation of nucleated cell counts relied on the amplification of reference gene primers. TCRdb's table, derived via immunoSEQ multiplex PCR, lists solely in-frame clones and lacks some. The V and J calls and the clone size are those of that table, but D and trimming were determined from the DNA. The profile shows 120,000 to 150,000 clones, 80% to 90% of them singletons. This sample is drawn from a study of blood T cell repertoires in COVID-19. Looking at the study overall: Sources were T cells, B-cell-depleted T cells, or PBMCs; the material itself was cDNA or gDNA.

From germline, CDR1 is LGHNA and CDR2 YSLEER. V lost 1 base and J lost 0; bases outside the gene matches: 1. The CDR3 extends over 15 amino acids. The V gene is TRBV4-3, the J gene TRBJ2-3; 7 positions agree with TRBD1. Sample: peripheral blood. This clonotype was obtained from a woman aged 60-75 years with COVID-19, enrolled during active disease. The CDR3 loop reads CASSQGDRSTDTQYF. The CDR3 DNA is TGCGCCAGCAGCCAAGGGGACAGAAGCACAGATACGCAGTATTTT.